The 17 T cell receptor beta chains given below trace back to one sample, sequenced in a study of graft-versus-host responses after intestinal transplantation. Their cognate antigens are unknown. TCRdb's copy holds only in-frame clones and misses some; the assay was immunoSEQ multiplex PCR. Of over 100,000 clones in the sample, more than 90% were seen once. The sequencing here drew on unstimulated CD4+ T cells sorted from spleen or lymph node cells, taken before transplant. All receptors derive from a human donor who was the organ donor for an intestinal transplant.

The chain carries TRBV5-4 and TRBJ2-7; TRBD1 agrees at 11 bases. J lost 4 bases, V lost 0 bases, and 3 bases had no gene match. Germline CDR1 is SGHNT and CDR2 is YYREEE (reference sequence). This CDR3 comprises 15 residues. DNA of the CDR3: TGTGCCAGCAGCTTGGGTGGGGACAGGGGGTACGAGCAGTACTTC. This codes for CASSLGGDRGYEQYF.

V usage is TRBV9 and J usage is TRBJ2-5; no clear D. Germline-derived CDR1 and CDR2 are SGDLS and YYNGEE. The CDR3 totals 19 residues. V lost 0 bases and J 2 bases, leaving 23 bases between the germline ends. The CDR3 DNA reads as TGTGCCAGCAGCGTAGGGATCCCCAGGATGGGCTATCCACAAGAGACCCAGTACTTC. Protein: CASSVGIPRMGYPQETQYF.

The chain couples TRBV9 to TRBJ2-5, with D possibly matching TRBD1 (5 bases). The ends were cut back, 0 bases at V and 7 bases at J, with 16 bases in the middle. This CDR3 is built from 15 residues. Looked up from germline, CDR1 is SGDLS and CDR2 is YYNGEE. The CDR3 spells CASSVGGSASGTQYF. The DNA of the CDR3 is TGTGCCAGCAGCGTAGGGGGCTCAGCCAGTGGGACCCAGTACTTC.

V usage is TRBV19 and J usage is TRBJ2-2; 8 nucleotides match TRBD1. The V and J ends lost 5 bases and 3 bases, in that order; junction bases with no gene match: 2. This CDR3 is built from 14 residues. In germline, CDR1 is LNHDA, CDR2 SQIVND (reference sequence). The CDR3 here is CASSVDRDTGELFF. CDR3 DNA: TGTGCCAGTAGTGTGGACAGGGACACCGGGGAGCTGTTTTTT.

This clone has just a few counts. This chain joins TRBV5-4 and TRBJ2-1; perhaps TRBD1 as D (6 bases). Germline V gives CDR1 SGHNT, CDR2 YYREEE (reference sequence). This CDR3 contains 15 residues. V lost 6 bases and J lost 2, with 15 bases in between. The CDR3 coding sequence is TGTGCCAGCACCATGGACAGCACCCCCTACAATGAGCAGTTCTTC. It yields the protein CASTMDSTPYNEQFF.

V is TRBV5-4 and J is TRBJ2-6; either TRBD1 or TRBD2 may fit D (5 bases each). The V end was cut by 0 bases, the J end by 2 bases, with 6 bases between. This CDR3 is 15 amino acids long. Germline CDR1 reads SGHNT; CDR2 reads YYREEE (reference sequence). This CDR3 is CASSLGGTGANVLTF. The DNA for the CDR3 is TGTGCCAGCAGCTTGGGGGGGACTGGGGCCAACGTCCTGACTTTC.

The genes are TRBV18 and TRBJ2-7; 11 positions match TRBD1. With 3 bases clipped from V and 1 base from J, the junction kept 5 bases outside the gene matches. The length of the CDR3 is 16 residues. From germline, CDR1 is KGHSH and CDR2 LQKENI. In nucleotides, the CDR3 is TGTGCCAGCTCACCCCGGGACAGGGGGTCTTCCTACGAGCAGTACTTC. It translates to CASSPRDRGSSYEQYF.

V gene TRBV28 combines with J gene TRBJ2-1; the D gene is possibly TRBD1 (6 bases). Trimming stripped 5 bases from V and 6 bases from J, with 14 bases between. The CDR3 is 14 amino acids. Germline CDR1 reads MDHEN; CDR2 reads SYDVKM. CDR3 residues: CASSTPQGSNEQFF. The DNA for the CDR3 is TGTGCCAGCAGTACCCCTCAGGGGTCCAATGAGCAGTTCTTC. The entire variable domain, with the rest obtained from reference TRBV28 and TRBJ2-1, is as follows: DVKVTQSSRYLVKRTGEKVFLECVQDMDHENMFWYRQDPGLGLRLIYFSYDVKMKEKGDIPEGYSVSREKKERFSLILESASTNQTSMYLCASSTPQGSNEQFFGPGTRLTVL.

Note on this clone: At one of its ends the junction is not consistent with the germline gene, which may arise from a read error. The V gene is TRBV29-1, the J gene TRBJ1-1; 7 bases agree with TRBD1. CDR3 size: 11 residues. Germline CDR1 and CDR2: SQVTM and ANQGSEA. The CDR3 spells CSVTTGPEASF. The CDR3 nucleotides read TGCAGCGTTACGACAGGGCCTGAAGCTTCCTTT.

The chain employs TRBV5-7 and TRBJ2-3, with 7 bases aligning to TRBD1. TRBV5-7 is recorded as an ORF, its role being uncertain. V lost 2 bases, J lost 4 bases, and 7 bases stayed unmatched. The CDR3 contains 15 residues. The CDR3 nucleotides are TGTGCCAGCAGCTTAGGTGACAGGGACCCAGATACGCAGTATTTT. Protein sequence: CASSLGDRDPDTQYF.

The V gene is TRBV15, the J gene TRBJ2-7; 10 nucleotides match TRBD2. The CDR3 runs 15 residues. J lost 6 bases, V lost 1 base, and 6 bases had no gene match. Germline lookup yields CDR1 LNHNV and CDR2 YYDKDF (reference sequence). CDR3 loop: CATSRALAGEVEQYF. The CDR3 DNA is TGTGCCACCAGCAGAGCCCTAGCGGGAGAGGTCGAGCAGTACTTC.

The V gene is TRBV7-2, the J gene TRBJ2-7, with a possible D match to TRBD2 (6 bases). CDR3 size: 15 residues. With 2 bases removed from V and 3 bases from J, the gap between germline ends came to 14 bases. CDR1 is SGHTA and CDR2 is FQGNSA in the germline V gene. CDR3 nucleotides: TGTGCCAGCAGCTTAATGGGAGGTGGGGGCTACGAGCAGTACTTC. It yields the protein CASSLMGGGGYEQYF.

The rearrangement links TRBV13 to TRBJ1-2; weak D call: TRBD1 (6 bases). Germline V gene lookup returns CDR1 PRHDT and CDR2 FYEKMQ (reference sequence). This CDR3 is 13 amino acids long. Between the trimmed V and J ends, which lost 5 bases and 5 bases, there was a span of 12 bases. The CDR3 here is CASSLDREYGYTF. CDR3 nucleotides: TGTGCCAGCAGCCTGGACAGAGAATATGGCTACACCTTC.

This chain links TRBV18 with TRBJ2-3; unclear D gene. Per the germline V gene, CDR1 is KGHSH and CDR2 is LQKENI. The CDR3 totals 11 residues. Trimming removed 1 base from V and 6 bases from J, with 2 bases in between. CDR3 coding DNA: TGTGCCAGCTCACCACAGGATACGCAGTATTTT. This codes for CASSPQDTQYF.

This chain connects TRBV6-1 to TRBJ2-7, with 9 bases fitting TRBD2. Trimming at V came to 8 bases and at J to 0 bases, leaving 8 bases not matched to a gene. The CDR3 is made up of 15 amino acids. The germline gives CDR1 MNHNS, CDR2 SASEGT. The DNA of the CDR3 is TGTGCCAGCGGAGTCAGCGGGGGGAGCTCCTACGAGCAGTACTTC. It specifies CASGVSGGSSYEQYF.

This chain uses TRBV2 with TRBJ2-7; 13 bases map to TRBD2. The V and J ends lost 6 bases and 3 bases, in that order; junction bases with no gene match: 14. CDR1 is SNHLY, CDR2 FYNNEI, per germline. This CDR3 has 18 residues. The CDR3 DNA sequence: TGTGCCAGCAGCGATAGACTAGCGGGAGGACTCCAAAACTACGAGCAGTACTTC. Translating gives CASSDRLAGGLQNYEQYF.

This clone was detected a few times. The CDR3 sequence is CASRSSGSSYNEQFF. The DNA for the CDR3 is TGTGCCAGCAGAAGTAGCGGGAGCTCCTACAATGAGCAGTTCTTC. The chain is built from TRBV6-6 and TRBJ2-1, with TRBD2 matching 9 bases. The CDR3 length is 15 residues. Trimming took 6 bases from V and 0 from J; bases not matched to a gene: 3. Germline values: CDR1 MNHNY, CDR2 SVGAGI (reference sequence).